The next 27 T cell receptor beta chains were all read from a single sample in a study of CD8+ T cells in alopecia areata (dated 2018 in TCRdb). The treatment or condition label for this specimen denotes: oral pan-JAK inhibitor, 5-10 mg twice daily. To prepare the library, the immunoSEQ multiplex PCR assay was applied. To provide template for TCR sequencing, every sample had RNA extracted and reverse transcribed into cDNA. TCRdb provides this immuneACCESS table in a form limited to in-frame rearrangements. Some clones are lacking; in checked studies, under half of them reflect an unresolved V gene, and why the rest are absent is not known. The table for this sample lists roughly 190,000 clones; 64% of them were counted only once. The top ten hold 1.3% of the sample. The specimen comprised CD4+ T cells sorted from blood, sampled around week 49, from a patient treated with tofacitinib. Receptors were obtained from a human donor with alopecia areata.

This clone was recorded a few times. The chain is built from TRBV29-1 and TRBJ2-2; D call uncertain. In germline, CDR1 is SQVTM, CDR2 ANQGSEA. The length of the CDR3 is 11 residues. Trimming took 7 bases from V and 3 from J, leaving 6 bases between them. CDR3 sequence (DNA): TGCAGCGCCCGGGACACCGGGGAGCTGTTTTTT. It translates to CSARDTGELFF.

This clone was counted between two and nine times. The gene calls are TRBV6-1 and TRBJ1-1, with 8 bases lining up with TRBD1. The V segment lost 8 bases and the J segment 4 bases; nucleotides outside the gene matches: 9. The CDR3 sequence is 14 residues long. Germline CDR1 MNHNS, CDR2 SASEGT. The CDR3 DNA is TGTGCCAGCTGCCAGGGGGCCGGTGGCACTGAAGCTTTCTTT. As protein: CASCQGAGGTEAFF.

V and J are TRBV7-9 and TRBJ2-4, with D possibly matching TRBD1 (6 bases). Trimming took off 3 bases at V and 1 base at J, with 13 bases between the two ends. In germline, CDR1 is SEHNR, CDR2 FQNEAQ (reference sequence). The CDR3 has 16 amino acids. In nucleotides, the CDR3 is TGTGCCAGCAGCTTCTCCGGTCAGGGGGCCAAAAACATTCAGTACTTC. This gives the protein CASSFSGQGAKNIQYF.

The V call is TRBV15, the J call TRBJ2-7; a possible D gene is TRBD2 (6 bases). With 5 bases removed from V and 5 bases from J, the gap between germline ends came to 13 bases. This CDR3 is 13 amino acids long. The germline V gene encodes CDR1 LNHNV and CDR2 YYDKDF (reference sequence). The CDR3 DNA follows: TGTGCCACCAGCGGCCGGGACTTCAACGAGCAGTACTTC. It specifies CATSGRDFNEQYF.

This sequence joins TRBV28 and TRBJ1-5, with D unclear. Trimming removed 6 bases from V and 2 bases from J, with 8 bases in between. Germline V gives CDR1 MDHEN, CDR2 SYDVKM. This CDR3 comprises 13 residues. CDR3 sequence reads: CASRRRGNQPQHF. CDR3 DNA: TGTGCCAGCAGGCGACGGGGCAATCAGCCCCAGCATTTT.

This chain links TRBV11-2 with TRBJ2-6; the D gene is possibly TRBD1 (6 bases). From germline, CDR1 is SGHAT and CDR2 FQNNGV. The CDR3 runs 17 residues. Trimming cost V 5 bases and J 1 base, with 15 bases left between them. Here the CDR3 DNA reads TGTGCCAGCAGCCGTAGACAGGCCCGGTCTGGGGCCAACGTCCTGACTTTC. Amino acid sequence: CASSRRQARSGANVLTF. Looking up the rest from reference TRBV11-2 and TRBJ2-6 gives the full variable domain: EAGVAQSPRYKIIEKRQSVAFWCNPISGHATLYWYQQILGQGPKLLIQFQNNGVVDDSQLPKDRFSAERLKGVDSTLKIQPAKLEDSAVYLCASSRRQARSGANVLTFGAGSRLTVL.

The genes are TRBV30 and TRBJ2-1; D not certain. The V and J ends lost 0 bases and 5 bases respectively, with 11 bases between them. This CDR3 comprises 14 residues. CDR1 is GTSNPN and CDR2 is SVGIG in the germline V gene (reference sequence). CDR3 amino acids: CAWSVLPLDNEQFF. In DNA form, the CDR3 reads TGTGCCTGGAGTGTACTTCCTCTAGACAATGAGCAGTTCTTC.

This clone was counted a single time. V is TRBV7-2 and J is TRBJ2-5; possibly TRBD1 for D (7 bases). The ends were cut back, 7 bases at V and 5 bases at J, with 17 bases in the middle. The CDR3 sequence is 14 residues long. Germline V gene lookup returns CDR1 SGHTA and CDR2 FQGNSA. CDR3 sequence: CASIARGAGETQYF. The CDR3 DNA is TGTGCCAGCATCGCCAGGGGGGCGGGTGAGACCCAGTACTTC.

The V call is TRBV14, the J call TRBJ2-1; D remains unclear. Germline CDR1 and CDR2: SGHDN and FVKESK. V was pared by 3 bases and J by 8 bases, with 8 bases between. CDR3 size: 12 residues. The CDR3 loop is CASSQLGHEQFF. DNA of the CDR3: TGTGCCAGCAGCCAGTTGGGCCATGAGCAGTTCTTC.

The rearrangement uses TRBV2 and TRBJ2-4; tentatively, D is TRBD2 (5 bases). The length of the CDR3 is 15 residues. Trimming left V 3 bases short and J 0 bases short, with 9 bases between. Per the germline V gene, CDR1 is SNHLY and CDR2 is FYNNEI. The chain's CDR3 is CASSEGVLAKNIQYF. DNA for the CDR3: TGTGCCAGCAGTGAGGGAGTCTTAGCCAAAAACATTCAGTACTTC.

The chain carries TRBV5-6 and TRBJ1-1; D is ambiguous. The CDR3 runs 14 residues. Germline loops: CDR1 SGHDT, CDR2 YYEEEE. V lost 0 bases and J 4 bases, leaving 10 bases between the germline ends. The CDR3 loop is CASSLVGAGTEAFF. CDR3 nucleotides: TGTGCCAGCAGCTTGGTGGGCGCGGGCACTGAAGCTTTCTTT.

The chain links TRBV18 to TRBJ2-7, with 8 bases aligning to TRBD1. Trimming removed 5 bases from V and 5 bases from J; junction bases left unmatched: 8. Germline loops: CDR1 KGHSH, CDR2 LQKENI. This CDR3 has 14 amino acids. For the CDR3, the DNA is TGTGCCAGCTCAGGACAGGGAGGTAGCGACGAGCAGTACTTC. Residues: CASSGQGGSDEQYF.

The chain links TRBV15 to TRBJ2-7, with no clear D. Per the germline V gene, CDR1 is LNHNV and CDR2 is YYDKDF (reference sequence). V gave up 1 base and J gave up 3 bases, with 7 bases separating them. The length of the CDR3 is 13 residues. The CDR3 sequence is CATSRVDFYEQYF. The CDR3 bases are TGTGCCACCAGCAGAGTGGATTTCTACGAGCAGTACTTC.

This clone showed up just once. The chain is built from TRBV30 and TRBJ1-1; D ambiguous. The V end was cut by 7 bases, the J end by 4 bases, with 16 bases between. The CDR3 runs to 13 residues. CDR1 is GTSNPN and CDR2 is SVGIG in the germline V gene (reference sequence). CDR3 loop: CALTDLIATEAFF. The CDR3 DNA reads TGTGCCTTAACCGACTTAATTGCCACTGAAGCTTTCTTT. Combining the CDR3 with reference TRBV30 and TRBJ1-1 gives the whole variable domain SQTIHQWPATLVQPVGSPLSLECTVEGTSNPNLYWYRQAAGRGLQLLFYSVGIGQISSEVPQNLSASRPQDRQFILSSKKLLLSDSGFYLCALTDLIATEAFFGQGTRLTVV.

This clone rates as medium-sized. This chain connects TRBV19 to TRBJ1-5; possible D gene TRBD1, 6 bases. CDR3 length equals 14 residues. Germline loops: CDR1 LNHDA, CDR2 SQIVND (reference sequence). The V end was cut by 5 bases, the J end by 5 bases, with 13 bases between. CDR3 in DNA: TGTGCCAGTAGTCCACAGGGCCGAGATCAGCCCCAGCATTTT. Amino acids: CASSPQGRDQPQHF.

The CDR3 spells CSSGTLNSPLHF. The CDR3 bases are TGCAGCTCGGGGACCCTAAATTCACCCCTCCACTTT. The chain has TRBV29-1 and TRBJ1-6, with D perhaps matching TRBD1 (5 bases). The length of the CDR3 is 12 residues. Looked up from germline, CDR1 is SQVTM and CDR2 is ANQGSEA. V was cut by 8 bases and J by 7 bases, with 12 bases left in between.

The chain uses TRBV7-7 and TRBJ2-5; a possible D gene is TRBD2 (5 bases). The V end was cut by 2 bases, the J end by 3 bases, with 7 bases between. Germline values: CDR1 SSHAT, CDR2 FNYEAQ (reference sequence). The CDR3 spans 13 residues. Written as DNA, the CDR3 is TGTGCCAGCAGCTTACGAGCGGAAGAGACCCAGTACTTC. As protein: CASSLRAEETQYF.

The V and J genes are TRBV6-5 and TRBJ2-3; D not certain. The CDR3 runs to 15 residues. The V end was cut by 0 bases, the J end by 0 bases, with 7 bases between. The germline V gene encodes CDR1 MNHEY and CDR2 SVGAGI. The CDR3 is CASSYSRVSTDTQYF. The CDR3 nucleotides read TGTGCCAGCAGTTACTCAAGGGTTAGCACAGATACGCAGTATTTT.

As regards this clone: Other DNA variants within this sample encode the same CDR3. The chain is built from TRBV7-2 and TRBJ1-5; D remains unclear. Germline V CDR1 and CDR2: SGHTA, FQGNSA. Between the trimmed V and J ends, which lost 0 bases and 4 bases, there was a span of 1 base. The CDR3 contains 12 residues. The CDR3 DNA sequence: TGTGCCAGCAGCTTAGCGAATCAGCCCCAGCATTTT. This gives the protein CASSLANQPQHF.

The chain couples TRBV6-5 to TRBJ1-1; 8 nucleotides match TRBD1. V lost 5 bases, J lost 5 bases, and 4 bases stayed unmatched. Germline lookup yields CDR1 MNHEY and CDR2 SVGAGI. The CDR3 has 13 amino acids. CDR3 coding DNA: TGTGCCAGCAGTCGGACAGGGTTGACTGAAGCTTTCTTT. Translated: CASSRTGLTEAFF.

This clone was picked up one time. This sample also contains other DNA sequences that code for the same CDR3. J is TRBJ2-5 and V is TRBV20-1; D might be TRBD2 (5 bases). Trimming cost V 6 bases and J 1 base, with 6 bases left between them. The CDR3 runs 11 residues. Germline values: CDR1 DFQATT, CDR2 SNEGSKA (reference sequence). The chain's CDR3 is CSARGQETQYF. The DNA of the CDR3 is TGCAGTGCCCGGGGCCAAGAGACCCAGTACTTC.

This clone has more than one count but fewer than ten. The V and J genes are TRBV7-6 and TRBJ2-1, with 9 bases matching TRBD2. This CDR3 has 15 amino acids. The germline gives CDR1 SGHVS, CDR2 FNYEAQ. The junction had 6 bases not matched to a gene; V was cut back by 4 bases and J by 5 bases. This chain's CDR3 is CASSSALAGNNEQFF. The CDR3 nucleotides read TGTGCCAGCAGCTCCGCGCTAGCGGGGAACAATGAGCAGTTCTTC.

V usage is TRBV10-3 and J usage is TRBJ2-4; TRBD1 might be the D (5 bases). CDR1 is ENHRY and CDR2 is SYGVKD in the germline V gene. Trimming took 3 bases from V and 7 from J, leaving 19 bases between them. This CDR3 has 16 amino acids. The CDR3 loop is CAISDSAQVTANIQYF. In nucleotides, the CDR3 is TGTGCCATCAGTGATTCTGCACAGGTCACGGCGAACATTCAGTACTTC.

This sequence joins TRBV11-2 and TRBJ2-2, with a tentative D call TRBD2 (7 bases). CDR1 SGHAT and CDR2 FQNNGV come from the germline V gene. CDR3 size: 19 residues. The V gene lost 7 bases and the J gene lost 4 bases, with 28 bases spanning the gap. Here the CDR3 reads CASTPARGGKRVRTGELFF. In DNA form, the CDR3 reads TGTGCCAGCACTCCAGCAAGGGGGGGCAAGAGGGTACGCACCGGGGAGCTGTTTTTT.

The rearrangement links TRBV7-2 to TRBJ2-1; D unresolved. The CDR3 is made up of 15 amino acids. V lost 5 bases to trimming and J lost 6 bases, with 17 bases between them. CDR1 is SGHTA, CDR2 FQGNSA, per germline. The CDR3 sequence is CASSPLVFGPNEQFF. In DNA, the CDR3 is TGTGCCAGCAGCCCACTGGTTTTTGGTCCCAATGAGCAGTTCTTC.

This clone was detected only a few times. The chain uses TRBV15 and TRBJ2-5, with 8 bases fitting TRBD1. This CDR3 contains 15 residues. The germline V gene encodes CDR1 LNHNV and CDR2 YYDKDF (reference sequence). J gave up 1 base and V 5 bases, and 6 bases lay outside the gene matches. Written as DNA, the CDR3 is TGTGCCACCAGCGGAAAAGGACAGGGCCAAGAGACCCAGTACTTC. Translating gives CATSGKGQGQETQYF.

In nucleotides, the CDR3 is TGCGCCAGCAGCCAAAATCAGGGGAATAATTCACCCCTCCACTTT. It codes for CASSQNQGNNSPLHF. This sequence joins TRBV4-3 and TRBJ1-6; TRBD1 might be the D (6 bases). Trimming removed 2 bases at V and 5 bases at J, with 10 bases between. The germline V gene has CDR1 LGHNA and CDR2 YSLEER. This CDR3 has 15 residues.